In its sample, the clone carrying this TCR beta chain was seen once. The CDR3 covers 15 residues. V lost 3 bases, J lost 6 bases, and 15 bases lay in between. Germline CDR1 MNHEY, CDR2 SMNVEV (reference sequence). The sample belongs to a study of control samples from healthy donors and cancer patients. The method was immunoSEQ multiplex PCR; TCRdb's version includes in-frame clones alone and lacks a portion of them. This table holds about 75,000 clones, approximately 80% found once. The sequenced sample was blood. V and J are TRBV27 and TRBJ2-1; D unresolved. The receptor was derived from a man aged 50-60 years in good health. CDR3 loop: CASSFFGELFNEQFF. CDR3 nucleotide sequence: TGTGCCAGCAGTTTCTTCGGAGAGCTATTCAATGAGCAGTTCTTC.